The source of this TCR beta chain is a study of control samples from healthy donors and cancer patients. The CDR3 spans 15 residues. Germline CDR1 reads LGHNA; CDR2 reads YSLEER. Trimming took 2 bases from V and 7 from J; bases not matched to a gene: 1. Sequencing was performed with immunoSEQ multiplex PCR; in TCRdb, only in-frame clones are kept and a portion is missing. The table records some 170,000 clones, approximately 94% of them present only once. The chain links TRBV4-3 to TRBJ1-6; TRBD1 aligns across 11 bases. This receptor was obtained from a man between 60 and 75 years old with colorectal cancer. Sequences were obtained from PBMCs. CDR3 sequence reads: CASSQRTGGNSPLHF. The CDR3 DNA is TGCGCCAGCAGCCAAAGGACAGGGGGCAATTCACCCCTCCACTTT.